This T cell receptor beta chain is from a study of cytomegalovirus exposure and HLA in healthy donors. Study-wide background: As released early, the data held 70 million to 100 million unique TCRs from HLA-typed donors. Study-wide results and caveats: A later analysis, which compared TCR beta chains of equal frequency, found the HLA-associated ones more clonally expanded. Most of the TCR beta V segments (in an earlier analysis) were productive either about 87% or about 30% of the time. In a later analysis, V- and J-gene trimming of beta chains associated with a DCLRE1C missense variant, replicated independently.

Vbeta (60) and Jbeta (13) primers were used in the PCR. Clones were sequenced by immunoSEQ multiplex PCR, and TCRdb holds only the in-frame ones, with some missing. The sample lists roughly 200,000 clones, around four fifths occurring once. The CDR3 is 13 amino acids. V was pared by 3 bases and J by 6 bases, with 11 bases between. Germline CDR1 and CDR2: SGHTA and FQGTGA. Remarks on this clone: As yet, its antigen is unknown.

The J gene is TRBJ1-1, the V gene TRBV7-3, with D possibly matching TRBD1 (6 bases). The TCR sequence derives from a man between 45 and 60 years old in good health and CMV-seronegative. Sequences were obtained from PBMCs. The CDR3 nucleotides are TGTGCCAGCAGCTTTATACAGGGTTCTGAAGCTTTCTTT. Translated, it gives CASSFIQGSEAFF.